Described below is a single T cell receptor (beta chain) sequence and its context. Its antigen remains unidentified. Per-nucleotide qualities are absent, and no much larger clonotype sits a single base away. Profiling of TCR beta VDJ combinations and CDR3 sequences used genomic DNA as the template. TCR repertoire sequencing was run on an Illumina HiSeq 2000. Per the original workflow: TRBV/TRBJ rearrangement plots, CDR3 size and DJ length profiles, and Simpson's diversity index were used to assess repertoires. The most abundant DNA sequence in the deep sequencing data was taken as the immunodominant clone. CDR3 amino acid sequences were screened for sharing across subjects and were compared with published repertoires and the VDJdb database. TCRdb took the public reads, trimmed them with fastp at Q25, ran MiXCR for clone calling and kept in-frame beta chains. CDR3 protein duplicates are merged, each entry listing the most common genes and DNA. In this record, the V and J calls reflect TCRdb's handling and not the investigators' own analysis. The sample data list around 42,000 distinct CDR3 sequences, and under 80% of these were observed just once. Of the sample, 59% falls within the top ten clones.

This entry belongs to a study of CD8+CD57+ T cells in acquired aplastic anemia (dated 2018 in TCRdb). Looking at the study overall: A mean of around 3.2 ug of DNA, ranging from about 0.2 to 27.4 ug, was extracted from sorted CD4+ and CD8+ cells. CD8+CD57+ expansion was defined as frequency above the mean frequency observed in healthy subjects. General findings and caveats noted by the study authors: Between patients and healthy controls, no significant difference in CD8+ Simpson's diversity was found (P=0.060). Some 30 CD8+ CDR3 sequences were found to be shared between patients and controls, but these sequences appeared to be highly expressed in patients and within the immunodominant clones of the patients.

Patients chosen for sequencing had shown expansion of CD8+CD57+ cells by flow cytometry. All patients had severe acquired aplastic anemia diagnosed by International Study of Aplastic Anemia and Agranulocytosis and Camitta criteria. Patients had received no therapy at the time of blood sampling. TCR repertoires of sorted CD4+ and CD8+ blood T cells from severe aplastic anemia patients and healthy subjects were deep-sequenced in the study. Patients were enrolled in the USA under clinicaltrials.gov protocols 00001620, 01623167, 00001397, 00071045, 00081523 and 00961064. Ficoll-Paque density gradient centrifugation was used to isolate peripheral blood mononuclear cells. Before DNA extraction, CD4+ and CD8+ T cells were sorted with FACS or magnetic beads. The germline V gene encodes CDR1 SGHAT and CDR2 FQDESV (reference sequence). The CDR3 has 19 amino acids, counting the end cysteine and phenylalanine. Only the CDR3 portion is preserved as DNA: 57 bases, with reading frame beginning at the first base. Trimming at the junction amounts to 1 base on V and 2 bases on J, and the germline ends lie 22 bases apart.

The chain employs TRBV11-1 and TRBJ2-3; the D call could be TRBD1 or TRBD2, with each sharing 6 bases. Sequencing was done on a sample of sorted CD4+, CD8+, or CD8+CD57+ T cells (not recorded which) from PBMCs. The sequence derives from a human donor with aplastic anemia. The nucleotide sequence is given as TGTGCCAGCAGCTTAGTATCAGGGAGGTGGGGGGCGCTCACAGATACGCAGTATTTT. Its translation reads: CASSLVSGRWGALTDTQYF.